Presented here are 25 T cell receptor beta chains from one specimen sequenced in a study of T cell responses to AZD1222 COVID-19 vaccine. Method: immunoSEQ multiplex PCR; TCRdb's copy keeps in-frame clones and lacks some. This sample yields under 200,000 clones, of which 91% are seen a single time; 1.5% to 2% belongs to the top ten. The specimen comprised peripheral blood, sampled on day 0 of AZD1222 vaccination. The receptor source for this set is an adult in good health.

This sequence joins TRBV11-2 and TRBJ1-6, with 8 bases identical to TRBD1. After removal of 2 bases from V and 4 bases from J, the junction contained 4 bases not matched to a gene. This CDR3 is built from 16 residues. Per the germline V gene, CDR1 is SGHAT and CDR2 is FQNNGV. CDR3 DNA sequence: TGTGCCAGCAGCTTAACCGGACAGGGTTATAATTCACCCCTCCACTTT. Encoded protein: CASSLTGQGYNSPLHF. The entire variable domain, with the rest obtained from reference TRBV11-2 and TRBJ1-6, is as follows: EAGVAQSPRYKIIEKRQSVAFWCNPISGHATLYWYQQILGQGPKLLIQFQNNGVVDDSQLPKDRFSAERLKGVDSTLKIQPAKLEDSAVYLCASSLTGQGYNSPLHFGNGTRLTVT.

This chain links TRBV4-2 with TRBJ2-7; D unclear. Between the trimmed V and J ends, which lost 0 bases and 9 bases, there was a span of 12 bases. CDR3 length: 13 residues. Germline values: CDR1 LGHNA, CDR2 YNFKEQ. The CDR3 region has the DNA TGTGCCAGCAGCCAAGACTTGGTAAATGTGCAGTACTTC. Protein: CASSQDLVNVQYF.

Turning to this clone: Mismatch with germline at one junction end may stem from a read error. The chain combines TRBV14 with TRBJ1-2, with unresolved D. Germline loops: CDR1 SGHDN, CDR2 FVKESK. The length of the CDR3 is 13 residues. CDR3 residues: CVSSQDLDYGYTF. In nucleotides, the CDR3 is TGTGTCAGCAGCCAAGACCTGGACTATGGCTACACCTTC.

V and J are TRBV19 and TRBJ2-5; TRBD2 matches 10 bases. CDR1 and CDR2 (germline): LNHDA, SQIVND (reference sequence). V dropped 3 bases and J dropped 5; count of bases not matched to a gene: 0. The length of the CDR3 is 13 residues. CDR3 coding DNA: TGTGCCAGTAGTATTAGCGGGAGGGAGACCCAGTACTTC. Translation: CASSISGRETQYF.

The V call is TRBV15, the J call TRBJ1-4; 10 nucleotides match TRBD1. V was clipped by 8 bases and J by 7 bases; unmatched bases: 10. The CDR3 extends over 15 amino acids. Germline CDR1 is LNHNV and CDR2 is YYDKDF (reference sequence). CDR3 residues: CATLVPGQGFEKLFF. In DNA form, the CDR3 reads TGTGCCACCCTGGTCCCGGGACAGGGGTTTGAAAAACTGTTTTTT.

The CDR3 DNA reads TGTGCCGGGGGGCAAGGACTCACCTCCTACGAGCAGTACTTC. Translating gives CAGGQGLTSYEQYF. The chain recombines TRBV6-5 with TRBJ2-7; D may be TRBD1 or TRBD2 (6 bases each). This CDR3 is built from 14 residues. Germline-derived CDR1 and CDR2 are MNHEY and SVGAGI. Trimming shortened V by 11 bases and J by 0 bases, and 17 bases separated the two germline ends.

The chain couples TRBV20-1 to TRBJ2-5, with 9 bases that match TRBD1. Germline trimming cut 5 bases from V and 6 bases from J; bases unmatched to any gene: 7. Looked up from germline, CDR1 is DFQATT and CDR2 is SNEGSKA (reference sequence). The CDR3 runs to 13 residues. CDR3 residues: CSAGGQGLKTQYF. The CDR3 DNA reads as TGCAGTGCTGGTGGACAGGGGTTAAAGACCCAGTACTTC.

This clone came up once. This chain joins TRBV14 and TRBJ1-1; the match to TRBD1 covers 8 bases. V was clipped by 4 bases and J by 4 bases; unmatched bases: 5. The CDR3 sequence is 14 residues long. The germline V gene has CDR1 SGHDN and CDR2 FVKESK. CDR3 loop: CASSRTGSGTEAFF. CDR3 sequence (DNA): TGTGCCAGCAGCCGGACAGGGTCCGGCACTGAAGCTTTCTTT.

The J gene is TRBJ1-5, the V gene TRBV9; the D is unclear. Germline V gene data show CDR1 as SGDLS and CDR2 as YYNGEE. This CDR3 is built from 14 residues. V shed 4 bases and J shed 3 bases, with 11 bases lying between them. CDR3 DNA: TGTGCCAGCAGCAAGGACGCGATCAATCAGCCCCAGCATTTT. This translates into CASSKDAINQPQHF.

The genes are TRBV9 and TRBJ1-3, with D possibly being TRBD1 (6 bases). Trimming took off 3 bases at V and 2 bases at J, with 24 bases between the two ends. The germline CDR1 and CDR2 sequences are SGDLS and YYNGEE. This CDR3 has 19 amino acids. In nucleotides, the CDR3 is TGTGCCAGCAGCGGGGAGGTTGGACAGAGGGTCGGGGCTGGAAACACCATATATTTT. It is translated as CASSGEVGQRVGAGNTIYF.

The CDR3 nucleotides are TGTGCCAGCAGCCCCCAATACACCGGGGAGCTGTTTTTT. This codes for CASSPQYTGELFF. This chain connects TRBV7-9 to TRBJ2-2; D is ambiguous. The length of the CDR3 is 13 residues. V lost 5 bases and J 3 bases, leaving 7 bases between the germline ends. Germline assignment: CDR1 SEHNR and CDR2 FQNEAQ (reference sequence).

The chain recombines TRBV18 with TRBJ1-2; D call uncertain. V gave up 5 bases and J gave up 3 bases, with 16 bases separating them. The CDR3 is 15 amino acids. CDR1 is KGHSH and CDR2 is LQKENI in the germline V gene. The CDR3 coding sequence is TGTGCCAGCTCAGGTGGAGACGATTCCGACTATGGCTACACCTTC. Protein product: CASSGGDDSDYGYTF. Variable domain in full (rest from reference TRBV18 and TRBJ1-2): NAGVMQNPRHLVRRRGQEARLRCSPMKGHSHVYWYRQLPEEGLKFMVYLQKENIIDESGMPKERFSAEFPKEGPSILRIQQVVRGDSAAYFCASSGGDDSDYGYTFGSGTRLTVV.

CDR3 bases: TGTGCCAGCAGCTCAGATCTGGTAGCGGCTGGCACAGATACGCAGTATTTT. This translates into CASSSDLVAAGTDTQYF. The genes are TRBV7-2 and TRBJ2-3; TRBD2 is a possible D gene (6 bases). The CDR3 spans 17 residues. Trimming left V 4 bases short and J 1 base short, with 18 bases between. Germline lookup yields CDR1 SGHTA and CDR2 FQGNSA.

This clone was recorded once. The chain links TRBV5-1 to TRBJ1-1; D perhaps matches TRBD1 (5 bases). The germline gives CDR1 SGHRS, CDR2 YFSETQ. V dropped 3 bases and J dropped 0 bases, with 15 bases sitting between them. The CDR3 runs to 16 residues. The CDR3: CASSSGPEIVNTEAFF. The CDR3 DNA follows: TGCGCCAGCAGCTCGGGACCGGAGATTGTGAACACTGAAGCTTTCTTT.

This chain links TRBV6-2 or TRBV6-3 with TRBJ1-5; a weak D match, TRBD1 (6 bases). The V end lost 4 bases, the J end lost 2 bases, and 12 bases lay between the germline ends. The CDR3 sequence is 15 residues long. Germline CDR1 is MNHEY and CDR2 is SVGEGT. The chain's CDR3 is CASSSRGFGNQPQHF. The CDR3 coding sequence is TGTGCCAGCAGTTCCAGGGGTTTTGGCAATCAGCCCCAGCATTTT.

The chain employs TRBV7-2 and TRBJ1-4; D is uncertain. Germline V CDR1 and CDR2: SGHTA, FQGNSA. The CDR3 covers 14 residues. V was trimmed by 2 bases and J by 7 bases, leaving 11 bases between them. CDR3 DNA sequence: TGTGCCAGCAGCTTACTTAGCAGATCTGAAAAACTGTTTTTT. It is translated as CASSLLSRSEKLFF.

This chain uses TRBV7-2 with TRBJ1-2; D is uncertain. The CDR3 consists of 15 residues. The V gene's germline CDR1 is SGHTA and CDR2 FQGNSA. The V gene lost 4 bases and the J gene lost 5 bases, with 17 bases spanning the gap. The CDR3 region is CASSSRASNRYGYTF. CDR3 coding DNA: TGTGCCAGCAGCTCAAGGGCCTCCAACCGATATGGCTACACCTTC.

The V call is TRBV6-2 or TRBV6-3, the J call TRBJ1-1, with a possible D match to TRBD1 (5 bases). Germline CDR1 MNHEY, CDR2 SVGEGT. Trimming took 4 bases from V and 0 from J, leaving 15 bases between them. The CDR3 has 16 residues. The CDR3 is CASSSGTRKMNTEAFF. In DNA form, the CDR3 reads TGTGCCAGCAGTTCCGGGACCCGTAAAATGAACACTGAAGCTTTCTTT.

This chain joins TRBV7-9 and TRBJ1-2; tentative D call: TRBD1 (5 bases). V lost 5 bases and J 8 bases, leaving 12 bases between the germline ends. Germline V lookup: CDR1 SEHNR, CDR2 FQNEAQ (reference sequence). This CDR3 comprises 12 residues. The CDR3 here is CASSLGAQGYTF. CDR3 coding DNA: TGTGCCAGCAGCCTCGGGGCGCAGGGCTACACCTTC.

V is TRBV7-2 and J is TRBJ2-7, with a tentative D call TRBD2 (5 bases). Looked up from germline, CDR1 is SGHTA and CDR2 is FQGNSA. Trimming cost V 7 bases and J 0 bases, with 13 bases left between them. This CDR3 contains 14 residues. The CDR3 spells CASILGLSSYEQYF. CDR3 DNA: TGTGCCAGCATCCTAGGACTGAGCTCCTACGAGCAGTACTTC.

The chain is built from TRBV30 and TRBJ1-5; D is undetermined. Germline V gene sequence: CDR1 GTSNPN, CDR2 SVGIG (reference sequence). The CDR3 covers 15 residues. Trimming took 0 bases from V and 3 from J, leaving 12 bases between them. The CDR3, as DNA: TGTGCCTGGAGTGTACAAGGGCAGTTCAATCAGCCCCAGCATTTT. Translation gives CAWSVQGQFNQPQHF.

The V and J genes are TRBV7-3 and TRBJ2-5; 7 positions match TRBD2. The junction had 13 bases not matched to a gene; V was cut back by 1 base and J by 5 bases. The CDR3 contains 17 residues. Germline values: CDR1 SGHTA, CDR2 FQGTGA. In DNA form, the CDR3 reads TGTGCCAGCAGCTTAAAATTCGTCGGGGCGGGAGCCGAGACCCAGTACTTC. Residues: CASSLKFVGAGAETQYF.

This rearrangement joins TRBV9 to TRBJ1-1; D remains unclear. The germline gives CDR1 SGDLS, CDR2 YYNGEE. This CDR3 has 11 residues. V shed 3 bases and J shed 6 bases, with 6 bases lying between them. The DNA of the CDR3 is TGTGCCAGCAGCGCCGGCGCTGAAGCTTTCTTT. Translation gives CASSAGAEAFF.

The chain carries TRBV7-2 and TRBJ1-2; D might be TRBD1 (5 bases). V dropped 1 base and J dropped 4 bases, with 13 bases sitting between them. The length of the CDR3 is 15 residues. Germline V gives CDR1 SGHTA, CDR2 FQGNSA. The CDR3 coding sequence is TGTGCCAGCAGCTTAGTAGGGAGACAGTCCTATGGCTACACCTTC. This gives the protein CASSLVGRQSYGYTF.

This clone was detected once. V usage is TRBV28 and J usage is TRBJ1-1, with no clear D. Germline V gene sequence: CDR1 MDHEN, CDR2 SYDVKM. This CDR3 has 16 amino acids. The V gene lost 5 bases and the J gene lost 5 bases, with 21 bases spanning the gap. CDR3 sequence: CASSPRKGGFGTEAFF. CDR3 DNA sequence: TGTGCCAGCAGTCCGCGTAAGGGCGGGTTTGGTACTGAAGCTTTCTTT.